The 26 T cell receptor beta chains presented below share a single source sample, sequenced in a study of cytomegalovirus exposure and HLA in healthy donors. The PCR ran on 60 Vbeta and 13 Jbeta primers. Data came from immunoSEQ multiplex PCR; TCRdb stores just in-frame clones and leaves some out. Of about 110,000 clones in the sample, 75% to 85% were seen once. Sequencing used PBMCs. These receptors were collected from a woman between 18 and 29 years old in good health and CMV-seropositive.

The chain is built from TRBV6-1 and TRBJ2-7, with 9 bases identical to TRBD1. J gave up 0 bases and V 5 bases, and 5 bases lay outside the gene matches. The CDR3 has 15 amino acids. Germline assignment: CDR1 MNHNS and CDR2 SASEGT. The CDR3 reads CASSHLQGASYEQYF. The CDR3 nucleotides are TGTGCCAGCAGTCATCTACAGGGGGCCTCCTACGAGCAGTACTTC.

The sample holds a few counts of this clone. This chain links TRBV7-3 with TRBJ2-7, with D possibly TRBD1 on 6 matching bases. The V gene's germline CDR1 is SGHTA and CDR2 FQGTGA. Trimming cost V 2 bases and J 5 bases, with 10 bases left between them. CDR3 size: 13 residues. Written as DNA, the CDR3 is TGTGCCAGCAGCTTATCAGGGGCCGACGAGCAGTACTTC. Its translation is CASSLSGADEQYF.

The rearrangement joins TRBV9 to TRBJ2-2; no clear D gene. V was cut by 0 bases and J by 6 bases, with 9 bases left in between. CDR3 length: 14 amino acids. Germline loops: CDR1 SGDLS, CDR2 YYNGEE. DNA of the CDR3: TGTGCCAGCAGCGTAGATATCGCGGCCGGGGAGCTGTTTTTT. It yields the protein CASSVDIAAGELFF.

The chain links TRBV6-6 to TRBJ2-5, with TRBD1 as a possible D gene (5 bases). The CDR3 is 14 amino acids. The V gene lost 0 bases and the J gene lost 3 bases, with 8 bases spanning the gap. Germline V gene sequence: CDR1 MNHNY, CDR2 SVGAGI (reference sequence). CDR3 protein: CASSYSRQKETQYF. The CDR3 region has the DNA TGTGCCAGCAGTTACTCGAGACAGAAAGAGACCCAGTACTTC.

This sequence joins TRBV25-1 and TRBJ2-7; no firm D call. The V and J ends lost 8 bases and 3 bases respectively, with 17 bases between them. The CDR3 covers 14 residues. Per germline, CDR1 MGHDK and CDR2 SYGVNS. CDR3 nucleotide sequence: TGTGCCAGCTCCCCTGACCCCCGCGGCTACGAGCAGTACTTC. The encoded protein is CASSPDPRGYEQYF.

The chain employs TRBV27 and TRBJ1-1, with a possible D match to TRBD1 (5 bases). The V gene's germline CDR1 is MNHEY and CDR2 SMNVEV (reference sequence). Deletions cut 1 base from V and 3 bases from J, with 15 bases between. The CDR3 loop spans 16 amino acids. The DNA for the CDR3 is TGTGCCAGCAGTTTATTAGGGCAGGGAGGGGACACTGAAGCTTTCTTT. Translating gives CASSLLGQGGDTEAFF.

This clone was seen only once. The chain couples TRBV19 to TRBJ1-1; a weak D match, TRBD1 (6 bases). The CDR3 spans 14 residues. Trimming cost V 5 bases and J 5 bases, with 15 bases left between them. CDR1 is LNHDA, CDR2 SQIVND, per germline (reference sequence). The CDR3 sequence is CASSEQGAWTEAFF. The CDR3 coding sequence is TGTGCCAGTAGTGAACAGGGAGCTTGGACTGAAGCTTTCTTT.

CDR3 sequence reads: CASSNWGTGLSHF. The CDR3 DNA follows: TGTGCCAGTAGTAATTGGGGGACAGGCCTTTCACATTTT. The V and J genes are TRBV19 and TRBJ1-5; TRBD1 aligns across 8 bases. Per germline, CDR1 LNHDA and CDR2 SQIVND (reference sequence). J was trimmed by 16 bases and V by 4 bases; bases with no gene match: 12. The CDR3 length is 13 residues.

The rearrangement uses TRBV13 and TRBJ2-1, with TRBD2 identical over 7 bases. The J segment lost 9 bases and the V segment lost 5 bases, leaving 19 bases of the junction unmatched. Germline V gives CDR1 PRHDT, CDR2 FYEKMQ (reference sequence). The CDR3 is made up of 17 amino acids. The CDR3 loop reads CASSAVGASGRVGEQFF. The CDR3 nucleotides are TGTGCCAGCAGCGCCGTAGGGGCTAGCGGTCGGGTCGGTGAGCAGTTCTTC.

This clone was seen just once. The rearrangement uses TRBV10-3 and TRBJ2-3; 15 bases map to TRBD2. The CDR3 totals 15 residues. After removal of 6 bases from V and 7 bases from J, the junction contained 5 bases not matched to a gene. CDR1 is ENHRY, CDR2 SYGVKD, per germline. This CDR3 reads CAISPGLAGGHTQYF. CDR3 bases: TGTGCCATCAGCCCGGGACTAGCGGGAGGACATACGCAGTATTTT.

This clone has just one count. The V call is TRBV28, the J call TRBJ2-5; 11 bases map to TRBD2. CDR1 MDHEN and CDR2 SYDVKM come from the germline V gene. CDR3 length: 17 residues. J lost 3 bases, V lost 3 bases, and 9 bases had no gene match. CDR3 coding DNA: TGTGCCAGCAGTTTGATTGGGACTAGCGGCTACAAAGAGACCCAGTACTTC. Protein product: CASSLIGTSGYKETQYF.

This clone was seen just once. The J gene is TRBJ2-5, the V gene TRBV11-2; TRBD2 is a possible D gene (6 bases). V was pared by 0 bases and J by 5 bases, with 16 bases between. CDR1 is SGHAT, CDR2 FQNNGV, per germline. The CDR3 is made up of 16 amino acids. Written as DNA, the CDR3 is TGTGCCAGCAGCTTAGAGGCTAGCGAGGCATGGGAGACCCAGTACTTC. This encodes CASSLEASEAWETQYF.

This rearrangement joins TRBV11-1 to TRBJ2-6; 9 bases are a match to TRBD1. The V gene's germline CDR1 is SGHAT and CDR2 FQDESV (reference sequence). CDR3 length: 18 residues. V trimming: 0 bases; J trimming: 2 bases; junction bases outside the gene matches: 5. The chain's CDR3 is CASSLAGWDRAGANVLTF. CDR3 nucleotide sequence: TGTGCCAGCAGCTTAGCAGGGTGGGACAGGGCTGGGGCCAACGTCCTGACTTTC.

The genes are TRBV5-1 and TRBJ2-3, with 9 bases that match TRBD2. Germline CDR1 reads SGHRS; CDR2 reads YFSETQ. V lost 0 bases and J lost 0; bases outside the gene matches: 2. The CDR3 sequence is 16 residues long. The CDR3 coding sequence is TGCGCCAGCAGCTTGGCTCTAGCGGGAAGCACAGATACGCAGTATTTT. It is translated as CASSLALAGSTDTQYF.

The CDR3 loop reads CASSLGGRAYEQYF. The CDR3, as DNA: TGTGCCAGCAGCTTAGGAGGGAGGGCCTACGAGCAGTACTTC. The chain carries TRBV7-2 and TRBJ2-7; 7 bases map to TRBD2. V lost 1 base to trimming and J lost 2 bases; unmatched junction nucleotides: 2. There are 14 residues in the CDR3. From germline, CDR1 is SGHTA and CDR2 FQGNSA. Full variable domain (outside the CDR3, taken from reference TRBV7-2 and TRBJ2-7): GAGVSQSPSNKVTEKGKDVELRCDPISGHTALYWYRQSLGQGLEFLIYFQGNSAPDKSGLPSDRFSAERTGGSVSTLTIQRTQQEDSAVYLCASSLGGRAYEQYFGPGTRLTVT.

The V and J genes are TRBV18 and TRBJ2-7, with 13 nucleotides matching TRBD2. Germline assignment: CDR1 KGHSH and CDR2 LQKENI. The CDR3 totals 15 residues. The V segment lost 2 bases and the J segment 6 bases; nucleotides outside the gene matches: 4. CDR3 sequence (DNA): TGTGCCAGCTCACCAACGACTAGCGGGAGGAGCGAGCAGTACTTC. Translated, it gives CASSPTTSGRSEQYF. Full variable domain (outside the CDR3, taken from reference TRBV18 and TRBJ2-7): NAGVMQNPRHLVRRRGQEARLRCSPMKGHSHVYWYRQLPEEGLKFMVYLQKENIIDESGMPKERFSAEFPKEGPSILRIQQVVRGDSAAYFCASSPTTSGRSEQYFGPGTRLTVT.

The V gene is TRBV7-9, the J gene TRBJ1-1; D gene unclear. The CDR3 totals 15 residues. Germline V CDR1 and CDR2: SEHNR, FQNEAQ (reference sequence). The V and J ends lost 5 bases and 1 base respectively, with 14 bases between them. The CDR3 here is CASSNTRAENTEAFF. CDR3 in DNA: TGTGCCAGCAGCAATACGCGAGCTGAGAACACTGAAGCTTTCTTT.

The V call is TRBV4-1, the J call TRBJ2-1; 8 bases match TRBD2. The V gene end was trimmed by 4 bases and the J gene end by 4 bases; junction bases not matched to a gene: 15. The CDR3 is made up of 18 amino acids. Germline V CDR1 and CDR2: MGHRA, YSYEKL. For the CDR3, the DNA is TGCGCCAGCAGCCGACTCTTCACTGGAGCGGGAGTGTACAATGAGCAGTTCTTC. As protein: CASSRLFTGAGVYNEQFF.

The chain's CDR3 is CASSETAGNYGYTF. CDR3 nucleotides: TGTGCCAGCAGTGAAACTGCAGGGAACTATGGCTACACCTTC. The genes are TRBV2 and TRBJ1-2; TRBD1 might be the D (5 bases). Trimming left V 2 bases short and J 2 bases short, with 9 bases between. The germline gives CDR1 SNHLY, CDR2 FYNNEI. This CDR3 spans 14 amino acids.

In DNA, the CDR3 is TGTGCCAGCAACAATAGGGGGCATCGGGAGACCCAGTACTTC. Amino acids: CASNNRGHRETQYF. J is TRBJ2-5 and V is TRBV27; 7 bases are a match to TRBD1. The CDR3 is 14 amino acids. The germline gives CDR1 MNHEY, CDR2 SMNVEV (reference sequence). V was pared by 7 bases and J by 5 bases, with 10 bases of the junction left unmatched.

The gene calls are TRBV7-2 and TRBJ1-4; D perhaps matches TRBD1 (6 bases). Deletions cut 1 base from V and 5 bases from J, with 11 bases between. In germline, CDR1 is SGHTA, CDR2 FQGNSA. The CDR3 loop spans 15 amino acids. The CDR3 DNA sequence: TGTGCCAGCAGCTTAGTGGGGGACACAAATGAAAAACTGTTTTTT. Encoded protein: CASSLVGDTNEKLFF.

The genes are TRBV30 and TRBJ2-1; possible D gene TRBD1, 6 bases. The CDR3 runs 15 residues. Deletions cut 0 bases from V and 8 bases from J, with 17 bases between. Germline V gene data show CDR1 as GTSNPN and CDR2 as SVGIG (reference sequence). This CDR3 reads CAWSVGGGAMDEQFF. Written as DNA, the CDR3 is TGTGCCTGGAGTGTGGGTGGGGGCGCGATGGATGAGCAGTTCTTC. Supplemented by reference TRBV30 and TRBJ2-1, the full variable domain reads SQTIHQWPATLVQPVGSPLSLECTVEGTSNPNLYWYRQAAGRGLQLLFYSVGIGQISSEVPQNLSASRPQDRQFILSSKKLLLSDSGFYLCAWSVGGGAMDEQFFGPGTRLTVL.

The table lists this clone with a few counts. V usage is TRBV10-2 and J usage is TRBJ1-4; no reliable D call. CDR1 and CDR2 from the germline V gene are WSHSY and SAAADI. V gave up 7 bases and J gave up 6 bases, with 15 bases separating them. CDR3 size: 14 residues. CDR3 residues: CASTPVGGDEKLFF. DNA of the CDR3: TGCGCCAGCACTCCCGTGGGAGGAGATGAAAAACTGTTTTTT.

This sequence joins TRBV4-1 and TRBJ2-7; 8 nucleotides line up with TRBD1. After removal of 4 bases from V and 7 bases from J, the junction contained 9 bases not matched to a gene. The CDR3 spans 14 residues. Germline CDR1 MGHRA, CDR2 YSYEKL. This chain's CDR3 is CASSLTGEFSEQYF. CDR3 sequence (DNA): TGCGCCAGCAGCCTGACAGGGGAATTTTCTGAGCAGTACTTC.

The chain links TRBV15 to TRBJ1-5; TRBD1 matches 8 bases. Germline values: CDR1 LNHNV, CDR2 YYDKDF (reference sequence). The CDR3 runs 19 residues. Trimming cost V 1 base and J 3 bases; bases outside gene matches: 14. The CDR3 protein is CATSRGRGQDNLLNQPQHF. The CDR3 coding sequence is TGTGCCACCAGCAGAGGACGGGGACAGGATAATTTACTCAATCAGCCCCAGCATTTT. The whole variable domain, filled in from reference TRBV15 and TRBJ1-5, reads DAMVIQNPRYQVTQFGKPVTLSCSQTLNHNVMYWYQQKSSQAPKLLFHYYDKDFNNEADTPDNFQSRRPNTSFCFLDIRSPGLGDTAMYLCATSRGRGQDNLLNQPQHFGDGTRLSIL.

This clone was recorded only once. This chain connects TRBV6-5 to TRBJ2-1, with 8 bases that match TRBD1. The CDR3 consists of 14 residues. The germline CDR1 and CDR2 sequences are MNHEY and SVGAGI. V was pared by 9 bases and J by 2 bases, with 6 bases of the junction left unmatched. CDR3 residues: CASGDRTTYNEQFF. The CDR3 region has the DNA TGTGCCAGTGGGGACAGGACGACCTACAATGAGCAGTTCTTC.